The 23 T cell receptor beta chains below were found in one sample sequenced in a study of cytomegalovirus exposure and HLA in healthy donors. Researchers ran the PCR with 60 Vbeta and 13 Jbeta primers. Assay used: immunoSEQ multiplex PCR; TCRdb lists only in-frame clones, some missing. The data contain some 130,000 clones, 77% of them seen just once; the ten biggest clones take up roughly 3.7%. Sequenced: PBMCs. Source of these receptors: a male donor in good health and CMV-seronegative.

V is TRBV5-5 and J is TRBJ1-2, with TRBD1 identical over 7 bases. Germline V gives CDR1 SGHKS, CDR2 YYEKEE (reference sequence). After removal of 4 bases from V and 4 bases from J, the junction contained 13 bases not matched to a gene. CDR3 length: 16 residues. The CDR3 sequence: CASSPGQVPLSYGYTF. CDR3 coding DNA: TGTGCCAGCAGCCCCGGACAGGTCCCTCTAAGCTATGGCTACACCTTC.

J is TRBJ1-2 and V is TRBV7-9; the D gene is possibly TRBD1 (6 bases). CDR3 size: 15 residues. Trimming left V 1 base short and J 0 bases short, with 9 bases between. The germline V gene has CDR1 SEHNR and CDR2 FQNEAQ (reference sequence). The CDR3 sequence is CASSLVGAANYGYTF. In DNA, the CDR3 is TGTGCCAGCAGCTTAGTGGGGGCCGCTAACTATGGCTACACCTTC.

The chain has TRBV5-1 and TRBJ1-5; D ambiguous. This CDR3 region has 15 residues. Germline CDR1 and CDR2: SGHRS and YFSETQ. The germline V and J ends were trimmed by 0 bases and 4 bases, with 11 bases remaining between them. CDR3 DNA sequence: TGCGCCAGCAGCTTGGCCGGGGTCTTAAATCAGCCCCAGCATTTT. Its translation: CASSLAGVLNQPQHF.

CDR3 sequence: CASSTRLAGVTDTQYF. The CDR3 DNA reads as TGTGCCAGCAGCACGCGACTAGCGGGGGTCACAGATACGCAGTATTTT. This chain uses TRBV11-2 with TRBJ2-3; 12 positions match TRBD2. The CDR3 covers 16 residues. The junction had 5 bases not matched to a gene; V was cut back by 5 bases and J by 2 bases. Germline CDR1 SGHAT, CDR2 FQNNGV.

V usage is TRBV19 and J usage is TRBJ1-1; no clear D. Germline CDR1 is LNHDA and CDR2 is SQIVND (reference sequence). Deletions cut 2 bases from V and 3 bases from J, with 13 bases between. The CDR3 length is 15 residues. The CDR3 protein is CASSIWAKKDTEAFF. The CDR3 DNA sequence: TGTGCCAGTAGTATATGGGCAAAGAAGGACACTGAAGCTTTCTTT.

The chain couples TRBV28 to TRBJ2-3, with 9 bases fitting TRBD2. This CDR3 contains 14 residues. Germline CDR1 reads MDHEN; CDR2 reads SYDVKM. After removal of 9 bases from V and 2 bases from J, the junction contained 6 bases not matched to a gene. DNA of the CDR3: TGTGCCAGTATTAGCGGGGGTCTCACAGATACGCAGTATTTT. Translation gives CASISGGLTDTQYF. Together with reference TRBV28 and TRBJ2-3, the CDR3 gives the full variable domain: DVKVTQSSRYLVKRTGEKVFLECVQDMDHENMFWYRQDPGLGLRLIYFSYDVKMKEKGDIPEGYSVSREKKERFSLILESASTNQTSMYLCASISGGLTDTQYFGPGTRLTVL.

Details on this clone: One end of the junction does not line up with germline, which may come from a read error. This chain's CDR3 is CSSSFGGAQPQHF. The CDR3 DNA follows: TGTTCCAGCAGCTTCGGGGGGGCCCAGCCCCAGCATTTT. The rearrangement uses TRBV7-9 and TRBJ1-5; TRBD1 might be the D (6 bases). CDR3 size: 13 residues. Germline V gives CDR1 SEHNR, CDR2 FQNEAQ (reference sequence).

This chain connects TRBV10-1 to TRBJ2-2; 10 bases agree with TRBD2. The CDR3 has 16 amino acids. J was trimmed by 2 bases and V by 4 bases; bases with no gene match: 4. Germline CDR1 and CDR2: WNHNN and SYGVQD (reference sequence). The CDR3 protein is CASSVSSGRNTGELFF. In DNA, the CDR3 is TGCGCCAGCAGTGTCTCTAGCGGGAGAAACACCGGGGAGCTGTTTTTT.

The count of this clone is one. CDR3 nucleotides: TGTGCCAGTAGTATGGGCAGGGCTGGCTACACCTTC. Its protein is CASSMGRAGYTF. This chain uses TRBV19 with TRBJ1-2; weak D call: TRBD1 (5 bases). CDR3 length: 12 amino acids. Germline CDR1 is LNHDA and CDR2 is SQIVND (reference sequence). V was shortened by 3 bases and J by 7 bases, with 9 bases between the two germline ends. Full variable domain (remainder filled in from reference TRBV19 and TRBJ1-2): DGGITQSPKYLFRKEGQNVTLSCEQNLNHDAMYWYRQDPGQGLRLIYYSQIVNDFQKGDIAEGYSVSREKKESFPLTVTSAQKNPTAFYLCASSMGRAGYTFGSGTRLTVV.

Worth noting for this clone: One end of the junction fails to match germline, which may point to a read error. The rearrangement uses TRBV7-9 and TRBJ2-7; 7 bases are shared with TRBD2. This CDR3 contains 11 residues. Germline CDR1 SEHNR, CDR2 FQNEAQ (reference sequence). DNA for the CDR3: TGTTCCAGCAGCCCCTGGGAGGGGCAGTACTTC. This codes for CSSSPWEGQYF.

This chain uses TRBV4-3 with TRBJ1-2; TRBD1 agrees at 12 bases. There are 14 residues in the CDR3. Germline trimming cut 4 bases from V and 6 bases from J; bases unmatched to any gene: 3. The germline V gene encodes CDR1 LGHNA and CDR2 YSLEER. CDR3 region: CASSPGQGANGYTF. CDR3 bases: TGCGCCAGCAGCCCGGGACAGGGGGCGAATGGCTACACCTTC.

As to this clone: At one boundary the junction diverges from the germline segment, which might be a read error. V and J are TRBV7-9 and TRBJ2-5; the D gene is possibly TRBD1 (6 bases). The CDR3 totals 15 residues. Germline V gene lookup returns CDR1 SEHNR and CDR2 FQNEAQ (reference sequence). The CDR3 DNA reads as TGTTCCAGCAGCTCCACAGGACAGCACCAAGAGACCCAGTACTTC. Its translation is CSSSSTGQHQETQYF.

This rearrangement joins TRBV28 to TRBJ2-7; D perhaps matches TRBD1 (5 bases). The CDR3 is 13 amino acids. The V and J ends lost 7 bases and 5 bases respectively, with 15 bases between them. The germline V gene has CDR1 MDHEN and CDR2 SYDVKM. The CDR3 loop is CASTRTRNHEQYF. CDR3 bases: TGTGCCAGCACTAGGACACGGAACCACGAGCAGTACTTC.

This chain links TRBV18 with TRBJ2-7; TRBD2 agrees at 14 bases. Per germline, CDR1 KGHSH and CDR2 LQKENI. The CDR3 spans 16 residues. V was pared by 3 bases and J by 4 bases, with 5 bases of the junction left unmatched. The chain's CDR3 is CASSPRTSGRSYEQYF. The CDR3 DNA is TGTGCCAGCTCACCGCGGACTAGCGGGAGGAGTTACGAGCAGTACTTC. The variable domain in full, with the rest retrieved from reference TRBV18 and TRBJ2-7, is NAGVMQNPRHLVRRRGQEARLRCSPMKGHSHVYWYRQLPEEGLKFMVYLQKENIIDESGMPKERFSAEFPKEGPSILRIQQVVRGDSAAYFCASSPRTSGRSYEQYFGPGTRLTVT.

In nucleotides, the CDR3 is TGTGCCAGGAGAAAAACAGGTCATAACGGGGAGCTGTTTTTT. Its translation: CARRKTGHNGELFF. This chain connects TRBV27 to TRBJ2-2, with a possible D match to TRBD1 (5 bases). Trimming took 9 bases from V and 7 from J, leaving 18 bases between them. CDR3 length: 14 amino acids. Per the germline V gene, CDR1 is MNHEY and CDR2 is SMNVEV (reference sequence).

The chain joins TRBV15 to TRBJ2-1, with a tentative D call TRBD2 (7 bases). The CDR3 length is 17 residues. Deletions cut 3 bases from V and 8 bases from J, with 23 bases between. CDR1 is LNHNV, CDR2 YYDKDF, per germline (reference sequence). CDR3 protein: CATSRGLVGGATDEQFF. DNA of the CDR3: TGTGCCACCAGCAGGGGTCTTGTGGGGGGGGCCACCGATGAGCAGTTCTTC.

Here the CDR3 DNA reads TGTGCCAGCAGCTTAGGTAGATCAGGTCCCTCCTACAATGAGCAGTTCTTC. It yields the protein CASSLGRSGPSYNEQFF. The V and J genes are TRBV7-9 and TRBJ2-1; D unresolved. Between the trimmed V and J ends, which lost 1 base and 0 bases, there was a span of 13 bases. CDR1 is SEHNR and CDR2 is FQNEAQ in the germline V gene (reference sequence). The CDR3 runs to 17 residues.

This chain connects TRBV5-1 to TRBJ2-1, with 7 bases matching TRBD2. V lost 4 bases, J lost 0 bases, and 4 bases stayed unmatched. The germline CDR1 and CDR2 sequences are SGHRS and YFSETQ. This CDR3 has 15 residues. As DNA, the CDR3 is TGCGCCAGCAGCGAGGGACTACTCTCCTACAATGAGCAGTTCTTC. As protein: CASSEGLLSYNEQFF.

V gene TRBV15 combines with J gene TRBJ1-2; TRBD1 matches at 11 bases. V lost 3 bases, J lost 7 bases, and 10 bases stayed unmatched. Germline V gene sequence: CDR1 LNHNV, CDR2 YYDKDF (reference sequence). The CDR3 spans 16 residues. The CDR3 reads CATSRGGQGAGGGYTF. In DNA form, the CDR3 reads TGTGCCACCAGCAGGGGCGGACAGGGGGCAGGAGGTGGCTACACCTTC.

This clone was seen just once. The chain links TRBV7-2 to TRBJ2-1, with D perhaps matching TRBD2 (7 bases). Per germline, CDR1 SGHTA and CDR2 FQGNSA. Trimming stripped 5 bases from V and 4 bases from J, with 15 bases between. This CDR3 spans 15 amino acids. The CDR3 nucleotides are TGTGCCAGCAGCCTTAATGGGGGGGCTTACAATGAGCAGTTCTTC. This gives the protein CASSLNGGAYNEQFF. The full variable domain, in which reference TRBV7-2 and TRBJ2-1 provide the parts outside the CDR3, is GAGVSQSPSNKVTEKGKDVELRCDPISGHTALYWYRQSLGQGLEFLIYFQGNSAPDKSGLPSDRFSAERTGGSVSTLTIQRTQQEDSAVYLCASSLNGGAYNEQFFGPGTRLTVL.

Details on this clone: Other DNA sequences in the same sample also yield this CDR3. The gene calls are TRBV5-4 and TRBJ2-1; 7 nucleotides line up with TRBD2. There are 15 residues in the CDR3. Trimming removed 0 bases from V and 1 base from J; junction bases left unmatched: 1. CDR1 and CDR2 (germline): SGHNT, YYREEE (reference sequence). CDR3 protein: CASSLVGGSYNEQFF. The CDR3, as DNA: TGTGCCAGCAGCTTGGTGGGGGGGTCCTACAATGAGCAGTTCTTC.

V gene TRBV9 combines with J gene TRBJ1-2, with D hard to call. The CDR3 extends over 14 amino acids. Trimming pared 0 bases from V and 4 bases from J, leaving 10 bases between. The germline V gene has CDR1 SGDLS and CDR2 YYNGEE. CDR3 protein: CASSVASDSYGYTF. The DNA for the CDR3 is TGTGCCAGCAGCGTAGCGTCGGACTCCTATGGCTACACCTTC.

CDR3 sequence (DNA): TGTGCCAGCAGCTGGGGGACAAACGGGGAGCTGTTTTTT. It specifies CASSWGTNGELFF. The V gene is TRBV11-2, the J gene TRBJ2-2, with a possible D match to TRBD1 (6 bases). Germline CDR1 SGHAT, CDR2 FQNNGV. This CDR3 is 13 amino acids long. Trimming shortened V by 4 bases and J by 7 bases, and 10 bases separated the two germline ends.